Presented here are 6 T cell receptor beta chains from one specimen sequenced in a study of CD8+ T cells in alopecia areata. The sample's treatment: oral pan-JAK inhibitor, 5-10 mg twice daily. Once RNA had been extracted, it was reverse transcribed into cDNA to act as the sequencing template. Only in-frame clones appear in the TCRdb table, and some are missing; sequencing was by immunoSEQ multiplex PCR. This table holds some 45,000 clones, roughly 92% found once. This specimen consisted of CD8+ T cells sorted from blood, obtained at week 24, from a patient treated with tofacitinib. Receptor source: a human donor with alopecia areata.

V and J are TRBV29-1 and TRBJ2-7; D not certain. Between the trimmed V and J ends, which lost 7 bases and 1 base, there was a span of 11 bases. This CDR3 spans 12 amino acids. Germline assignment: CDR1 SQVTM and CDR2 ANQGSEA. CDR3 coding DNA: TGCAGCGCGATCGACGGGTCCTACGAGCAGTACTTC. Translated: CSAIDGSYEQYF.

The chain employs TRBV4-3 and TRBJ2-7; either TRBD1 or TRBD2 may fit D (5 bases each). In germline, CDR1 is LGHNA, CDR2 YSLEER. This CDR3 contains 14 residues. Trimming removed 0 bases from V and 2 bases from J, with 8 bases in between. In DNA, the CDR3 is TGCGCCAGCAGCCAAGACCGGGACCCCTACGAGCAGTACTTC. As protein: CASSQDRDPYEQYF.

V usage is TRBV2 and J usage is TRBJ2-3; D is perhaps TRBD2 (6 bases). The CDR3 contains 12 residues. V dropped 7 bases and J dropped 5 bases, with 10 bases sitting between them. Germline values: CDR1 SNHLY, CDR2 FYNNEI. Written as DNA, the CDR3 is TGTGCCAGCACGGGAGATGAAGATACGCAGTATTTT. This gives the protein CASTGDEDTQYF.

The genes are TRBV9 and TRBJ2-1, with 12 positions matching TRBD2. The CDR3 totals 17 residues. CDR1 is SGDLS, CDR2 YYNGEE, per germline. J lost 4 bases, V lost 3 bases, and 8 bases had no gene match. The CDR3 spells CASSAPTSGGPYNEQFF. The DNA for the CDR3 is TGTGCCAGCAGCGCGCCTACTAGCGGGGGGCCATACAATGAGCAGTTCTTC.

The chain employs TRBV15 and TRBJ1-3, with a possible D match to TRBD1 (5 bases). Germline V gives CDR1 LNHNV, CDR2 YYDKDF (reference sequence). Trimming removed 3 bases from V and 2 bases from J, with 8 bases in between. The CDR3 sequence is 14 residues long. CDR3 coding DNA: TGTGCCACCAGCAGTGTGGGGGCTGGAAACACCATATATTTT. Translation: CATSSVGAGNTIYF.

CDR3 in DNA: TGCGCCAGCAGCCAAGACGGCGGGGGATCCTACAATGAGCAGTTCTTC. Protein: CASSQDGGGSYNEQFF. V and J are TRBV4-3 and TRBJ2-1, with TRBD2 matching 7 bases. V trimming: 0 bases; J trimming: 1 base; junction bases outside the gene matches: 3. The CDR3 is made up of 16 amino acids. CDR1 and CDR2 from the germline V gene are LGHNA and YSLEER.